This is a list of T cell receptor beta chains from one sample in a study of blood T cells in healthy people across ages. TCRdb re-called the 5' RACE reads with MiXCR, one entry per CDR3 protein. This table holds hundreds of thousands of distinct CDR3 sequences, more than 55% found once. Source material: blood. These receptor sequences come from a man aged 35-49 years in good health. Each CDR3 is given with its conserved first and last residue. A D gene is named only where the DNA matches it firmly. Clone sizes are given selectively: once, few, many, or a class where the clone is expanded.

len: 13; j_gene: TRBJ2-1; abundance: -; d_gene: -; v_gene: TRBV10-3; CDR3aa: CAISARLEETQFF; CDR3nt: TGTGCCATCAGTGCAAGACTCGAAGAGACCCAGTTCTTC
len: 15; j_gene: TRBJ2-7; abundance: -; d_gene: -; v_gene: TRBV20-1; CDR3aa: CSASMSGLSSYEQYF; CDR3nt: TGCAGTGCTAGTATGTCTGGGCTGAGTTCCTACGAGCAGTACTTC
len: 14; j_gene: TRBJ2-3; abundance: -; d_gene: TRBD2; v_gene: TRBV9; CDR3aa: CASSVVGGSDTQYF; CDR3nt: TGTGCCAGCAGCGTAGTGGGAGGGTCGGATACGCAGTATTTT
len: 12; j_gene: TRBJ2-7; abundance: -; d_gene: -; v_gene: TRBV11-2; CDR3aa: CASSLLNYEQYF; CDR3nt: TGTGCCAGCAGCCTACTGAACTACGAGCAGTACTTC
len: 17; j_gene: TRBJ2-6; abundance: few; d_gene: -; v_gene: TRBV9; CDR3aa: CASSVAGSLSGANVLTF; CDR3nt: TGTGCCAGCAGCGTAGCCGGCTCCCTCTCTGGGGCCAACGTCCTGACTTTC
len: 16; j_gene: TRBJ1-1; abundance: -; d_gene: -; v_gene: TRBV19; CDR3aa: CASSIIGEQGTTEAFF; CDR3nt: TGTGCCAGTAGTATAATAGGGGAACAGGGTACCACTGAAGCTTTCTTT
len: 15; j_gene: TRBJ1-2; abundance: -; d_gene: -; v_gene: TRBV4-1; CDR3aa: CASSQDYTANYGYTF; CDR3nt: TGCGCCAGCAGCCAAGATTACACAGCCAACTATGGCTACACCTTC
len: 17; j_gene: TRBJ2-1; abundance: -; d_gene: -; v_gene: TRBV7-8; CDR3aa: CASSLAWAGPQEETQFF; CDR3nt: TGTGCCAGCAGCTTAGCATGGGCAGGGCCTCAAGAAGAGACCCAGTTCTTC
len: 17; j_gene: TRBJ1-4; abundance: -; d_gene: -; v_gene: TRBV27; CDR3aa: CASSRVYLGTTNEKLFF; CDR3nt: TGTGCCAGCAGCAGGGTCTACCTTGGCACAACTAATGAAAAACTGTTTTTT
len: 18; j_gene: TRBJ2-1; abundance: -; d_gene: TRBD2; v_gene: TRBV11-3; CDR3aa: CASSLALGLAGSHNKQFF; CDR3nt: TGTGCCAGCAGCTTAGCCCTCGGACTAGCGGGATCACACAATAAGCAGTTCTTC
len: 15; j_gene: TRBJ2-1; abundance: -; d_gene: -; v_gene: TRBV6-2/TRBV6-3; CDR3aa: CASLRRGMAYNEQFF; CDR3nt: TGTGCCAGCCTAAGACGGGGGATGGCCTACAATGAGCAGTTCTTC
len: 16; j_gene: TRBJ2-7; abundance: -; d_gene: TRBD2; v_gene: TRBV4-3; CDR3aa: CASSRDFASGSYEQYF; CDR3nt: TGCGCCAGCAGCCGAGATTTCGCTAGCGGATCCTACGAGCAGTACTTC
len: 15; j_gene: TRBJ2-1; abundance: few; d_gene: TRBD1; v_gene: TRBV3-1; CDR3aa: CASSPRDRVFYEQFF; CDR3nt: TGTGCCAGCAGCCCCCGGGACAGGGTATTCTATGAGCAGTTCTTC
len: 16; j_gene: TRBJ2-1; abundance: -; d_gene: -; v_gene: TRBV4-1; CDR3aa: CGSSQDLTRVYNEQFF; CDR3nt: TGCGGCAGCAGCCAAGATCTTACGAGGGTATACAATGAGCAGTTCTTC
len: 15; j_gene: TRBJ2-1; abundance: -; d_gene: TRBD2; v_gene: TRBV6-5; CDR3aa: CASKKGLAGTNEQFF; CDR3nt: TGTGCCAGCAAAAAGGGTCTAGCGGGGACCAATGAGCAGTTCTTC
len: 15; j_gene: TRBJ2-3; abundance: few; d_gene: -; v_gene: TRBV27; CDR3aa: CASSLYFSMADTQYF; CDR3nt: TGTGCCAGCAGTTTGTACTTCTCAATGGCGGATACGCAGTATTTT
len: 16; j_gene: TRBJ2-1; abundance: -; d_gene: TRBD1; v_gene: TRBV5-8; CDR3aa: CASSLWGTGVYNEQFF; CDR3nt: TGTGCCAGCAGCTTGTGGGGGACAGGGGTCTACAATGAGCAGTTCTTC
len: 16; j_gene: TRBJ2-3; abundance: many; d_gene: TRBD1; v_gene: TRBV15; CDR3aa: CATSRDPGQGTDTQYF; CDR3nt: TGTGCCACCAGCAGAGATCCGGGACAGGGGACAGATACGCAGTATTTT
len: 15; j_gene: TRBJ2-5; abundance: -; d_gene: TRBD2; v_gene: TRBV29-1; CDR3aa: CSVETSGRAFNEQYF; CDR3nt: TGCAGCGTTGAAACTAGCGGGAGGGCGTTTAATGAGCAGTACTTC
len: 13; j_gene: TRBJ1-1; abundance: -; d_gene: -; v_gene: TRBV29-1; CDR3aa: CSVEPGAITEAFF; CDR3nt: TGCAGCGTTGAACCGGGGGCGATCACTGAAGCTTTCTTT
len: 16; j_gene: TRBJ2-3; abundance: once; d_gene: TRBD1; v_gene: TRBV9; CDR3aa: CASSLKVGQSTDTQYF; CDR3nt: TGTGCCAGCAGCCTCAAGGTGGGACAGAGCACAGATACGCAGTATTTT
len: 13; j_gene: TRBJ2-7; abundance: few; d_gene: -; v_gene: TRBV20-1; CDR3aa: CSARTGRGYEQYF; CDR3nt: TGCAGTGCTAGAACGGGTCGGGGCTACGAGCAGTACTTC
len: 16; j_gene: TRBJ2-1; abundance: -; d_gene: -; v_gene: TRBV25-1; CDR3aa: CASSVLRTVSYKEQFF; CDR3nt: TGTGCCAGCAGTGTCTTGCGGACGGTCTCCTACAAGGAGCAGTTCTTC
len: 12; j_gene: TRBJ2-4; abundance: -; d_gene: TRBD1; v_gene: TRBV7-2; CDR3aa: CASSDRGDIQYF; CDR3nt: TGTGCCAGCAGTGACAGGGGCGACATTCAGTACTTC
len: 15; j_gene: TRBJ2-7; abundance: -; d_gene: -; v_gene: TRBV7-3; CDR3aa: CASSPRGESSYEQYF; CDR3nt: TGTGCCAGCAGCCCGAGAGGGGAGAGCTCCTACGAGCAGTACTTC
len: 16; j_gene: TRBJ2-3; abundance: -; d_gene: TRBD2; v_gene: TRBV6-4; CDR3aa: CAGSQETSGGTDTQYF; CDR3nt: TGTGCCGGCAGTCAGGAAACTAGCGGGGGCACAGATACGCAGTATTTT
len: 12; j_gene: TRBJ2-4; abundance: -; d_gene: -; v_gene: TRBV3-1; CDR3aa: CASSRSGVHAYF; CDR3nt: TGTGCCAGCAGCCGGTCAGGGGTCCACGCGTACTTC
len: 17; j_gene: TRBJ2-3; abundance: -; d_gene: -; v_gene: TRBV12-3/TRBV12-4; CDR3aa: CASSHASASAITDTQYF; CDR3nt: TGTGCCAGCAGCCACGCTTCAGCTAGCGCAATCACAGATACGCAGTATTTT
len: 13; j_gene: TRBJ2-5; abundance: -; d_gene: -; v_gene: TRBV7-2; CDR3aa: CASRGGIQETQYF; CDR3nt: TGTGCCAGCCGAGGTGGGATCCAAGAGACCCAGTACTTC
len: 15; j_gene: TRBJ1-5; abundance: -; d_gene: -; v_gene: TRBV6-1; CDR3aa: CASSEAWVGNQPQHF; CDR3nt: TGTGCCAGCAGTGAAGCATGGGTGGGTAATCAGCCCCAGCATTTT
len: 14; j_gene: TRBJ2-7; abundance: few; d_gene: -; v_gene: TRBV4-3; CDR3aa: CASSQGLLPSEQYF; CDR3nt: TGCGCCAGCAGCCAAGGTCTACTGCCGAGCGAGCAGTACTTC
len: 14; j_gene: TRBJ1-1; abundance: -; d_gene: -; v_gene: TRBV7-9; CDR3aa: CASSFREGRTEAFF; CDR3nt: TGTGCCAGCAGCTTTAGAGAGGGCAGAACTGAAGCTTTCTTT
len: 15; j_gene: TRBJ2-5; abundance: -; d_gene: TRBD1; v_gene: TRBV4-3; CDR3aa: CASSPRTGGFETQYF; CDR3nt: TGCGCCAGCAGCCCACGGACAGGGGGCTTCGAGACCCAGTACTTC
len: 17; j_gene: TRBJ2-7; abundance: few; d_gene: TRBD2; v_gene: TRBV20-1; CDR3aa: CSARGTSGERGLYEQYF; CDR3nt: TGCAGTGCTAGGGGGACTAGCGGGGAGCGGGGCCTCTACGAGCAGTACTTC
len: 15; j_gene: TRBJ2-7; abundance: few; d_gene: -; v_gene: TRBV20-1; CDR3aa: CSANMNNIGSGEQYF; CDR3nt: TGCAGTGCTAACATGAATAACATAGGGTCCGGCGAGCAGTACTTC
len: 14; j_gene: TRBJ1-6; abundance: few; d_gene: TRBD1; v_gene: TRBV7-2; CDR3aa: CASSRDRGYSPLHF; CDR3nt: TGTGCCAGCTCCCGGGACAGGGGATATTCACCCCTCCACTTT
len: 16; j_gene: TRBJ2-5; abundance: many; d_gene: TRBD1; v_gene: TRBV11-1; CDR3aa: CASSFGTGSDQETQYF; CDR3nt: TGTGCCAGCAGCTTTGGGACAGGGTCGGACCAAGAGACCCAGTACTTC
len: 14; j_gene: TRBJ2-6; abundance: few; d_gene: -; v_gene: TRBV29-1; CDR3aa: CSVEGGAGANVLTF; CDR3nt: TGCAGCGTTGAAGGGGGTGCTGGGGCCAACGTCCTGACTTTC
len: 14; j_gene: TRBJ1-4; abundance: -; d_gene: -; v_gene: TRBV7-9; CDR3aa: CASSFRQGNEKLFF; CDR3nt: TGTGCCAGCAGCTTCCGGCAGGGAAATGAAAAACTGTTTTTT
len: 16; j_gene: TRBJ2-1; abundance: -; d_gene: TRBD2; v_gene: TRBV27; CDR3aa: CASRWTSGGIYNEQFF; CDR3nt: TGTGCCAGCAGATGGACTAGCGGGGGAATCTACAATGAGCAGTTCTTC
len: 18; j_gene: TRBJ1-2; abundance: few; d_gene: TRBD1; v_gene: TRBV4-3; CDR3aa: CASSQDSSADRTNYGYTF; CDR3nt: TGCGCCAGCAGCCAAGATTCGTCCGCGGACAGGACTAACTATGGCTACACCTTC
len: 13; j_gene: TRBJ1-1; abundance: -; d_gene: -; v_gene: TRBV7-2; CDR3aa: CASSLDGRAEAFF; CDR3nt: TGTGCCAGCAGCTTAGATGGCAGGGCTGAAGCTTTCTTT
len: 14; j_gene: TRBJ2-3; abundance: -; d_gene: TRBD2; v_gene: TRBV20-1; CDR3aa: CSAGLAGFTDTQYF; CDR3nt: TGCAGTGCTGGACTAGCGGGGTTCACAGATACGCAGTATTTT
len: 12; j_gene: TRBJ2-1; abundance: few; d_gene: -; v_gene: TRBV14; CDR3aa: CASSQVLTEQFF; CDR3nt: TGTGCCAGCAGCCAAGTCCTGACTGAGCAGTTCTTC
len: 17; j_gene: TRBJ2-3; abundance: -; d_gene: TRBD2; v_gene: TRBV9; CDR3aa: CASSVRTSGGSTDTQYF; CDR3nt: TGTGCCAGCAGCGTAAGGACTAGCGGGGGTTCCACAGATACGCAGTATTTT
len: 12; j_gene: TRBJ2-3; abundance: -; d_gene: -; v_gene: TRBV5-1; CDR3aa: CASSSDTNTQYF; CDR3nt: TGCGCCAGCAGCTCGGACACAAATACGCAGTATTTT
len: 13; j_gene: TRBJ2-5; abundance: -; d_gene: -; v_gene: TRBV7-9; CDR3aa: CASSFGQRETQYF; CDR3nt: TGTGCCAGCAGCTTCGGACAGCGAGAGACCCAGTACTTC
len: 15; j_gene: TRBJ2-3; abundance: -; d_gene: -; v_gene: TRBV15; CDR3aa: CATSRDAGGTDTQYF; CDR3nt: TGTGCCACCAGCAGAGATGCAGGGGGCACAGATACGCAGTATTTT
len: 11; j_gene: TRBJ2-5; abundance: few; d_gene: -; v_gene: TRBV11-2; CDR3aa: CASSSGVTQYF; CDR3nt: TGTGCCAGCAGCTCAGGGGTGACCCAGTACTTC
len: 16; j_gene: TRBJ2-1; abundance: once; d_gene: -; v_gene: TRBV5-6; CDR3aa: CASSLKLISFYNEQFF; CDR3nt: TGTGCCAGCAGCTTGAAACTGATAAGCTTCTACAATGAGCAGTTCTTC
len: 14; j_gene: TRBJ2-6; abundance: -; d_gene: -; v_gene: TRBV5-1; CDR3aa: CASSVGDGANVLTF; CDR3nt: TGCGCCAGCAGCGTAGGGGACGGGGCCAACGTCCTGACTTTC
len: 15; j_gene: TRBJ2-5; abundance: -; d_gene: -; v_gene: TRBV7-7; CDR3aa: CASSPLPTGQETQYF; CDR3nt: TGTGCCAGCAGTCCACTTCCCACAGGCCAAGAGACCCAGTACTTC
len: 14; j_gene: TRBJ1-1; abundance: -; d_gene: TRBD1; v_gene: TRBV29-1; CDR3aa: CSAHRDSSNTGAFF; CDR3nt: TGCAGCGCCCACCGGGACAGTAGTAACACTGGAGCTTTCTTT
len: 14; j_gene: TRBJ2-1; abundance: -; d_gene: -; v_gene: TRBV24-1; CDR3aa: CATTGRPSYNEQFF; CDR3nt: TGTGCCACCACTGGACGCCCCTCCTACAATGAGCAGTTCTTC
len: 13; j_gene: TRBJ2-1; abundance: -; d_gene: TRBD1; v_gene: TRBV29-1; CDR3aa: CSVGTGGDNEQFF; CDR3nt: TGCAGCGTTGGGACAGGGGGAGACAATGAGCAGTTCTTC
len: 17; j_gene: TRBJ1-5; abundance: -; d_gene: TRBD1; v_gene: TRBV6-2/TRBV6-3; CDR3aa: CASSYRTGRYSNQPQHF; CDR3nt: TGTGCCAGCAGTTACCGGACAGGGAGGTATAGCAATCAGCCCCAGCATTTT
len: 15; j_gene: TRBJ1-1; abundance: -; d_gene: -; v_gene: TRBV5-1; CDR3aa: CASSLEGSRQREAFF; CDR3nt: TGCGCCAGCAGCTTGGAAGGTAGTCGGCAACGAGAAGCTTTCTTT
len: 11; j_gene: TRBJ1-2; abundance: once; d_gene: -; v_gene: TRBV29-1; CDR3aa: CSLDGIDGYTF; CDR3nt: TGCAGCCTCGATGGGATAGATGGCTACACCTTC